This T cell receptor beta chain was captured in a study of cytomegalovirus exposure and HLA in healthy donors. Notes on the study in general: A highly shared variant cluster was judged a likely technical artifact. Because they were indistinguishable, some V segments, including TRBV6-2 and TRBV6-3, were excluded. It has been reported that TCR beta sequences accurately predicted the HLA-A and HLA-B alleles of most subjects.

Turning to this clone: What it binds is unknown.

Use of 60 Vbeta and 13 Jbeta primers characterized the PCR. Sequencing was performed with immunoSEQ multiplex PCR; in TCRdb, only in-frame clones are kept and a portion is missing. With over 100,000 clones in the sample, the ten largest clones hold about 1.5%. There are 10 residues in the CDR3. The V end was cut by 7 bases, the J end by 13 bases, with 11 bases between. Germline V gene lookup returns CDR1 MDHEN and CDR2 SYDVKM. The source of this sequence is a woman between 40 and 55 years old in good health and CMV-seropositive. The V call is TRBV28, the J call TRBJ2-1; perhaps TRBD1 as D (6 bases). Source material: PBMCs. CDR3 bases: TGTGCCAGCATCCCAGGGGTACAGTTCTTC. Translation gives CASIPGVQFF. The whole variable domain, remainder taken from reference TRBV28 and TRBJ2-1, is DVKVTQSSRYLVKRTGEKVFLECVQDMDHENMFWYRQDPGLGLRLIYFSYDVKMKEKGDIPEGYSVSREKKERFSLILESASTNQTSMYLCASIPGVQFFGPGTRLTVL.